This T cell receptor beta chain was sequenced in a study of blood T cells in healthy people across ages (dated by TCRdb to the mid-2010s). Regarding the study in general: In model experiments, template switching captured about one uniquely barcoded TCR beta cDNA molecule for every two T cells. Using deep sequencing normalized with unique cDNA molecular identifiers, the study measured how TCR beta repertoire diversity changes with age. Donors were grouped into four age groups: young (average approximately 15 years), middle-aged (around 39), aged (62) and long-lived (approximately 78). To avoid experimental bias, donors of different ages were randomly spread across the sequencing lanes. Two additional independent replicas of 1 million unique cDNA reads from the same blood draw were analyzed for two donors (one aged 18 to 29 and one aged 80 or older).

Study-wide conclusions, independent of this receptor: Since profiling was done on bulk unsorted PBMCs, naive and antigen-experienced compartments could not be conclusively compared. There was a strong correlation between observed TCR beta diversity and the percentage of naive T cells measured by flow cytometry. Donor CMV infection status was unknown, potentially confounding age-related changes in expanded clonotypes. As age increased, observed TCR beta diversity per million T cells dropped in a roughly linear way, and a significant reduction was already evident by age 40. The long-lived group showed more naive CD4+ T cells, fewer expanded clones and increased TCR diversity than the aged group, suggesting age selection. Estimates of total diversity from one million sequenced T cells were regarded as lower bounds and underestimates.

Comments on this clonotype: The target of this receptor is not known. It has no much larger one-base neighbor in the sample; base qualities were not kept.

Systemically healthy Caucasian individuals from Russia, about 38 in total and aged roughly 6 to 95 years, were included as donors. About 9.1 milliliters of peripheral blood were collected from each donor into EDTA-treated Vacutainer tubes. PBMCs were isolated by Ficoll-Paque density-gradient centrifugation, with at least 7 million obtained per sample. Total RNA, at least 5 micrograms per sample, was extracted from PBMCs with Trizol reagent. For every donor, flow cytometry on a PBMC aliquot measured the percentage of naive CD45RAhigh/CD27high T cells. Library preparation was by 5' RACE. The sample was run on an Illumina HiSeq 2500. A second PCR of about 6 to 12 cycles was run with a J-beta primer mix and a sample-barcoded 5' primer. A unique molecular identifier was introduced onto each TCR beta cDNA molecule by a template-switch 5' adaptor carrying 12 random nucleotides. Each sample yielded at least 2.5 million CDR3-containing paired-end reads. First-strand cDNA synthesis was performed from all RNA using the Mint cDNA synthesis kit, with priming by a TRBC-specific oligonucleotide. Following uracil-DNA glycosylase treatment, all cDNA underwent a first 18-cycle PCR with the universal primers M1SS and BC2_uni_R. In the original analysis: For normalization, 1 million high-quality reads, each with a distinct molecular identifier, were randomly selected from each sample. Instead of being binned into consensus sequences, reads with shared molecular identifiers were discarded. MiTCR, run with a Q25 quality threshold and the strictest error-elimination algorithm, handled CDR3 identification, clonotype clustering and error correction. A nonparametric unseen species model using Euler transformation provided a lower-bound estimate of total TCR beta diversity. The public reads were quality trimmed at Q25 with fastp and then assembled into clones with MiXCR by TCRdb, keeping productive beta chains. Rows merge per CDR3 protein into single entries with the most common DNA and genes. The authors' filters were not applied to this entry. This sample comprises just over 800,000 distinct CDR3 sequences, approximately 67% of them detected only once. The biggest ten clones account for about 27% of the sample.

The cysteine opens and the phenylalanine closes a CDR3 of 15 amino acids. The only DNA kept is the CDR3, 45 bases in frame from the first base. The germline V gene sets CDR1 to SQVTM and CDR2 to ANQGSEA. The junction shows trimming of 6 bases on V and 7 bases on J, and the gene matches do not reach 17 bases of it. Sample: blood. The receptor chain draws on TRBV29-1 and TRBJ2-7; 8 junctional bases match TRBD2. The receptor comes from a man aged 30 to 39 in good health. The sequenced DNA is TGCAGCGTCCTCCCTACGCGCAGCGGGGGTCATGAGCAGTACTTC. Translated, it gives CSVLPTRSGGHEQYF.